A selection of T cell receptor beta chains follows, all from one sample in a study of blood T cell repertoires in COVID-19. Measured with immunoSEQ multiplex PCR; TCRdb has only the in-frame clones, and not every one. The sample includes some 42,000 clones, 80% to 90% of them seen just once. Sequenced material: peripheral blood. These receptors came from a man aged 25 to 40 with active or convalescent COVID-19. Both conserved end residues are part of each CDR3. A D gene is named only where the DNA matches it firmly. The size field is filled for only some rows; it gives once, few, many or a size class.

TRBV6-1	few	NA	TRBJ2-2	TGTGCCACCTACTTAACCGGGGAGCTGTTTTTT	CATYLTGELFF
TRBV12-3/TRBV12-4	NA	NA	TRBJ1-2	TGTGCCAGCAGTCCCCAGGGGAACTATGGCTACACCTTC	CASSPQGNYGYTF
TRBV6-1	NA	TRBD2	TRBJ2-5	TGTGCCAGCAGTGACCGACTAGCGGGAGGACAAGAGACCCAGTACTTC	CASSDRLAGGQETQYF
TRBV15	NA	NA	TRBJ2-2	TGTGCCACCAGCATGACTAGTGGGGTAAATACCGGGGAGCTGTTTTTT	CATSMTSGVNTGELFF
TRBV10-3	NA	NA	TRBJ2-7	TGTGCCATCAGTCAAACCTACGAGCAGTACTTC	CAISQTYEQYF
TRBV5-1	NA	NA	TRBJ1-2	TGCGCCAGCAGCTTGGTAACAGGGCTTTTCAGCACCTTC	CASSLVTGLFSTF
TRBV10-1	NA	NA	TRBJ2-2	TGCGCCAGCAGCAACTTTCGGGTAGCCGGGGAGCTGTTTTTT	CASSNFRVAGELFF
TRBV5-1	NA	TRBD1	TRBJ2-1	TGCGCCAGCTCCGAGCAGGGGGTTTCCTACAATGAGCAGTTCTTC	CASSEQGVSYNEQFF
TRBV7-8	NA	NA	TRBJ2-1	TGTGCCAGCAGCTTAAGGGGATACAATGAGCAGTTCTTC	CASSLRGYNEQFF
TRBV6-5	NA	TRBD1	TRBJ1-4	TGTGCCAGCAGTTATCAGGGACAGGGTCAAAAACTGTTTTTT	CASSYQGQGQKLFF
TRBV30	NA	NA	TRBJ2-1	TGTGCCTGGAGTGTATCGTACAATGAGCAGTTCTTC	CAWSVSYNEQFF
TRBV5-1	NA	TRBD1	TRBJ1-4	TGCGCCAGCAGCATCCCGGGACAGGGGGTTGAAAAACTGTTTTTT	CASSIPGQGVEKLFF
TRBV7-9	NA	TRBD2	TRBJ2-1	TGTGCCAGCAGCTTATGGTTGAGTTGGAAACTAGCGGGGGGTGAGCAGTTCTTC	CASSLWLSWKLAGGEQFF
TRBV2	NA	NA	TRBJ2-3	TGTGCCAGCAGTGAAGCGCAGGTAGCGGGCACAGATACGCAGTATTTT	CASSEAQVAGTDTQYF
TRBV7-8	once	NA	TRBJ2-5	TGTGCCAGCAGCCTGCGTGGAGGCGCCCGGACCCAAGAGACCCAGTACTTC	CASSLRGGARTQETQYF
TRBV19	NA	NA	TRBJ1-1	TGTGCCAGTAGTATAGACGGTCCCGTCGTGGCTTTCTTT	CASSIDGPVVAFF
TRBV11-2	few	TRBD1	TRBJ1-2	TGTGCCAGCACCCTCTCCCCGGGACAGGGGCTATCCTTC	CASTLSPGQGLSF
TRBV2	NA	NA	TRBJ1-2	TGTGCCAGCAGTCGACAGCTAGGCTATGGCTACACCTTC	CASSRQLGYGYTF